Below, 9 T cell receptor beta chains from the same sample are listed, as sequenced in a study of PD-1 blockade in mismatch repair-deficient tumors. Assay used: immunoSEQ multiplex PCR; TCRdb lists only in-frame clones, some missing. The data contain some 45,000 clones, 77% of them singletons. The sample was PBMCs, taken before pembrolizumab treatment. The origin of the receptors is an adult with mismatch repair-deficient cancer.

J is TRBJ2-3 and V is TRBV11-2; tentative D call: TRBD2 (7 bases). The germline gives CDR1 SGHAT, CDR2 FQNNGV. V was cut by 5 bases and J by 5 bases, with 17 bases left in between. CDR3 size: 15 residues. The CDR3 here is CASSQGGRALDTQYF. The CDR3 nucleotides read TGTGCCAGCAGCCAAGGGGGGAGGGCCTTAGATACGCAGTATTTT.

This CDR3 reads CASSSSSGTQYF. Written as DNA, the CDR3 is TGTGCCAGCAGCTCTTCTTCGGGTACGCAGTATTTT. The chain links TRBV5-6 to TRBJ2-3; no reliable D call. V was cut by 3 bases and J by 8 bases, with 10 bases left in between. The CDR3 runs 12 residues. Germline V CDR1 and CDR2: SGHDT, YYEEEE.

This chain joins TRBV4-3 and TRBJ1-4; D gene uncertain. This CDR3 contains 16 residues. Looked up from germline, CDR1 is LGHNA and CDR2 is YSLEER. V gave up 0 bases and J gave up 4 bases, with 12 bases separating them. CDR3 nucleotides: TGCGCCAGCAGCCAAGAAATTGTAAGGAATAATGAAAAACTGTTTTTT. Amino acid sequence: CASSQEIVRNNEKLFF.

The rearrangement uses TRBV30 and TRBJ1-1; no definite D call. From germline, CDR1 is GTSNPN and CDR2 SVGIG (reference sequence). The CDR3 spans 12 residues. Trimming stripped 4 bases from V and 1 base from J, with 7 bases between. The CDR3 loop reads CAWNNQNTEAFF. CDR3 in DNA: TGTGCCTGGAATAATCAGAACACTGAAGCTTTCTTT.

The chain joins TRBV6-5 to TRBJ2-3; the D is unclear. In germline, CDR1 is MNHEY, CDR2 SVGAGI. This CDR3 contains 15 residues. Trimming took off 2 bases at V and 0 bases at J, with 9 bases between the two ends. CDR3 residues: CASSYMGGSTDTQYF. CDR3 coding DNA: TGTGCCAGCAGTTACATGGGCGGAAGCACAGATACGCAGTATTTT.

V usage is TRBV5-3 and J usage is TRBJ1-5; D unclear. TRBV5-3 is an ORF; its function is uncertain. The V end lost 7 bases, the J end lost 7 bases, and 18 bases lay between the germline ends. The CDR3 contains 14 residues. The CDR3 sequence: CARRTGRRKQPQHF. The CDR3 bases are TGTGCCAGACGGACCGGGAGGAGAAAGCAGCCCCAGCATTTT.

The V gene is TRBV27, the J gene TRBJ1-1; D is possibly TRBD1 (6 bases). CDR3 length equals 17 residues. Germline assignment: CDR1 MNHEY and CDR2 SMNVEV (reference sequence). Deletions cut 2 bases from V and 0 bases from J, with 16 bases between. This CDR3 is CASSLRGGQKMNTEAFF. The CDR3 coding sequence is TGTGCCAGCAGTTTAAGGGGTGGACAGAAAATGAACACTGAAGCTTTCTTT.

The chain employs TRBV18 and TRBJ2-3, with 7 bases that match TRBD2. V lost 5 bases and J lost 3; bases outside the gene matches: 8. CDR1 and CDR2 from the germline V gene are KGHSH and LQKENI. This CDR3 is built from 15 residues. CDR3 nucleotides: TGTGCCAGCTCATTGACGTCGGGAGGAACAGATACGCAGTATTTT. Encoded protein: CASSLTSGGTDTQYF.

The rearrangement joins TRBV6-6 to TRBJ1-1, with D unresolved. Between the trimmed V and J ends, which lost 5 bases and 6 bases, there was a span of 22 bases. This CDR3 spans 16 amino acids. Per the germline V gene, CDR1 is MNHNY and CDR2 is SVGAGI (reference sequence). CDR3 residues: CASSPPGGFGPPEAFF. The CDR3 DNA reads TGTGCCAGCAGTCCACCCGGTGGTTTTGGCCCCCCTGAAGCTTTCTTT.